The 29 T cell receptor beta chains below were found in one sample sequenced in a study of blood T cell repertoires in COVID-19. Assay used: immunoSEQ multiplex PCR; TCRdb lists only in-frame clones, some missing. The table shows roughly 130,000 clones, with over 60% occurring only once. Sequencing input: peripheral blood. The receptors derive from a man aged 45-65 years with acute or convalescent COVID-19.

The gene calls are TRBV27 and TRBJ1-1; D is possibly TRBD1 (5 bases). V gave up 5 bases and J gave up 1 base, with 11 bases separating them. The CDR3 has 14 residues. Germline CDR1 reads MNHEY; CDR2 reads SMNVEV (reference sequence). The CDR3 loop reads CASSPRQPNTEAFF. CDR3 in DNA: TGTGCCAGCAGTCCAAGACAGCCGAACACTGAAGCTTTCTTT.

The count of this clone is one. The chain combines TRBV3-1 (or the pseudogene TRBV3-2) with TRBJ1-2, with TRBD1 matching 7 bases. This CDR3 is 15 amino acids long. Germline-derived CDR1 and CDR2 are LGHDT and YNNKEL (reference sequence). V was pared by 4 bases and J by 0 bases, with 5 bases of the junction left unmatched. The CDR3 spells CASSRQTGPNYGYTF. CDR3 DNA: TGTGCCAGCAGCCGCCAGACAGGGCCTAACTATGGCTACACCTTC.

This clone was detected once. This sequence joins TRBV28 and TRBJ1-5; 9 bases are a match to TRBD1. With V trimmed by 5 bases and J by 6 bases, 8 bases remained unmatched. The V gene's germline CDR1 is MDHEN and CDR2 SYDVKM. CDR3 length equals 15 residues. The DNA for the CDR3 is TGTGCCAGCAGTCTCTTAGGACAGGGGACTCAGCCCCAGCATTTT. It translates to CASSLLGQGTQPQHF.

This clone was seen only a few times. The CDR3 region has the DNA TGCGCCAGCAGCTTAACGCTTCGGAGGTCTGAGCAGTTCTTC. Translated, it gives CASSLTLRRSEQFF. The rearrangement uses TRBV5-1 and TRBJ2-1; TRBD2 is a possible D gene (5 bases). Trimming took 2 bases from V and 9 from J, leaving 15 bases between them. Germline assignment: CDR1 SGHRS and CDR2 YFSETQ. The CDR3 is 14 amino acids.

The chain carries TRBV6-6 and TRBJ2-3; TRBD1 agrees at 7 bases. Germline V CDR1 and CDR2: MNHNY, SVGAGI (reference sequence). Germline trimming cut 7 bases from V and 0 bases from J; bases unmatched to any gene: 4. CDR3 size: 14 residues. CDR3 sequence (DNA): TGTGCCAGCAAACGGGACAGTAGCACAGATACGCAGTATTTT. This translates into CASKRDSSTDTQYF.

Only a few counts were recorded for this clone. The rearrangement uses TRBV5-6 and TRBJ1-3; maybe TRBD1 (6 bases). Germline CDR1 SGHDT, CDR2 YYEEEE. This CDR3 is 13 amino acids long. Trimming took 4 bases from V and 4 from J, leaving 9 bases between them. In DNA form, the CDR3 reads TGTGCCAGCAGCCGGACAGTGGGAAACACCATATATTTT. This translates into CASSRTVGNTIYF.

The chain has TRBV9 and TRBJ1-4, with TRBD1 matching over 7 bases. The V gene's germline CDR1 is SGDLS and CDR2 YYNGEE. Trimming at V came to 3 bases and at J to 8 bases, leaving 7 bases not matched to a gene. This CDR3 comprises 14 residues. CDR3 bases: TGTGCCAGCAGCGCCCAGGGGGTAAACGAAAAACTGTTTTTT. Protein: CASSAQGVNEKLFF.

This clone was seen a single time. The chain carries TRBV4-1 and TRBJ1-2; 7 bases are a match to TRBD1. Germline loops: CDR1 MGHRA, CDR2 YSYEKL. V trimming: 1 base; J trimming: 2 bases; junction bases outside the gene matches: 10. This CDR3 spans 17 amino acids. In DNA, the CDR3 is TGCGCCAGCAGCCAAGTAGGGGGCCCCTTCTCAAACTATGGCTACACCTTC. Translation gives CASSQVGGPFSNYGYTF.

The rearrangement uses TRBV6-6 and TRBJ2-2; TRBD1 is a possible D gene (6 bases). Germline V CDR1 and CDR2: MNHNY, SVGAGI (reference sequence). Between the trimmed V and J ends, which lost 6 bases and 5 bases, there was a span of 10 bases. This CDR3 region has 13 residues. The DNA for the CDR3 is TGTGCCAGCAGAAGAACAGGGACCGGGGAGCTGTTTTTT. As protein: CASRRTGTGELFF.

The chain recombines TRBV9 with TRBJ2-1, with 12 bases aligning to TRBD1. J lost 1 base, V lost 5 bases, and 10 bases had no gene match. This CDR3 spans 18 amino acids. The V gene's germline CDR1 is SGDLS and CDR2 YYNGEE. CDR3 sequence: CASSLKRDRGRSYNEQFF. The CDR3 coding sequence is TGTGCCAGCAGTCTGAAAAGGGACAGGGGGCGATCCTACAATGAGCAGTTCTTC.

This clone showed up just once. The chain uses TRBV7-3 and TRBJ1-1; D not resolved. CDR3 length: 13 residues. CDR1 SGHTA and CDR2 FQGTGA come from the germline V gene. V lost 1 base and J lost 3, with 6 bases in between. The CDR3 spells CASSLSSDTEAFF. CDR3 nucleotides: TGTGCCAGCAGCTTAAGTTCCGACACTGAAGCTTTCTTT.

The chain couples TRBV24-1 to TRBJ1-2, with D possibly being TRBD1 (6 bases). The CDR3 has 13 residues. CDR1 and CDR2 (germline): KGHDR, SFDVKD. V shed 5 bases and J shed 8 bases, with 14 bases lying between them. This CDR3 reads CATSVGTFSGYTF. The CDR3 DNA follows: TGTGCCACCAGTGTCGGGACATTCTCGGGCTACACCTTC.

The chain uses TRBV11-2 and TRBJ2-2, with D maybe TRBD1 (6 bases). Germline assignment: CDR1 SGHAT and CDR2 FQNNGV. CDR3 size: 17 residues. Deletions cut 4 bases from V and 0 bases from J, with 15 bases between. The CDR3 spells CASSSPPDSANTGELFF. The DNA of the CDR3 is TGTGCCAGCAGCTCTCCCCCGGACAGCGCGAACACCGGGGAGCTGTTTTTT.

This sequence joins TRBV5-4 and TRBJ2-3; 7 positions agree with TRBD2. Germline CDR1 is SGHNT and CDR2 is YYREEE (reference sequence). The CDR3 consists of 15 residues. Trimming took 5 bases from V and 2 from J; bases not matched to a gene: 8. CDR3 bases: TGTGCCAGCAGAGACACGGGGGGTCACACAGATACGCAGTATTTT. It specifies CASRDTGGHTDTQYF.

The rearrangement links TRBV14 to TRBJ2-5; 8 nucleotides agree with TRBD2. CDR3 length equals 15 residues. Per germline, CDR1 SGHDN and CDR2 FVKESK. With 0 bases clipped from V and 4 bases from J, the junction kept 4 bases outside the gene matches. CDR3 loop: CASSQDSGTRETQYF. DNA of the CDR3: TGTGCCAGCAGCCAAGATTCTGGGACTAGAGAGACCCAGTACTTC.

This chain joins TRBV3-1 (or the pseudogene TRBV3-2) and TRBJ1-2, with D tentatively TRBD1 (6 bases). The CDR3 length is 13 residues. Trimming left V 2 bases short and J 5 bases short, with 9 bases between. Germline V gene sequence: CDR1 LGHDT, CDR2 YNNKEL (reference sequence). DNA of the CDR3: TGTGCCAGCAGCCAACATCAGGGGTATGGCTACACCTTC. This codes for CASSQHQGYGYTF.

The chain is built from TRBV28 and TRBJ2-3, with 11 nucleotides matching TRBD2. J was trimmed by 0 bases and V by 4 bases; bases with no gene match: 12. From germline, CDR1 is MDHEN and CDR2 SYDVKM. This CDR3 is built from 19 residues. The CDR3 is CASSSRASGGSSSTDTQYF. The CDR3, as DNA: TGTGCCAGCAGTTCCCGGGCTAGCGGGGGGTCCTCTAGCACAGATACGCAGTATTTT.

The chain combines TRBV14 with TRBJ1-6; 7 bases are shared with TRBD1. Germline trimming cut 0 bases from V and 10 bases from J; bases unmatched to any gene: 6. This CDR3 is 15 amino acids long. Per the germline V gene, CDR1 is SGHDN and CDR2 is FVKESK. Written as DNA, the CDR3 is TGTGCCAGCAGCCAAGAGGCAGGGGGACGGTCACCCCTCCACTTT. This translates into CASSQEAGGRSPLHF.

The rearrangement joins TRBV11-2 to TRBJ2-7, with a tentative D call TRBD1 (6 bases). Germline lookup yields CDR1 SGHAT and CDR2 FQNNGV. Trimming pared 3 bases from V and 2 bases from J, leaving 11 bases between. This CDR3 region has 14 residues. The CDR3: CASSLDSPTYEQYV. The CDR3 DNA follows: TGTGCCAGCAGCTTGGACAGTCCTACCTACGAGCAGTACGTC.

This chain joins TRBV6-2 or TRBV6-3 and TRBJ2-1; a possible D gene is TRBD2 (5 bases). The CDR3 has 16 residues. The germline CDR1 and CDR2 sequences are MNHEY and SVGEGT. Trimming removed 0 bases at V and 2 bases at J, with 11 bases between. The CDR3 DNA is TGTGCCAGCAGTTACTCGAGAGGGATAACCTACAATGAGCAGTTCTTC. This codes for CASSYSRGITYNEQFF.

As regards this clone: At one of its ends the junction is not consistent with the germline gene, which may arise from a read error. The chain combines TRBV12-3 or TRBV12-4 with TRBJ2-2; TRBD2 might be the D (5 bases). The CDR3 sequence is 13 residues long. CDR3 loop: CASRWENPGELFF. The CDR3 coding sequence is TGTGCCAGCAGGTGGGAGAACCCCGGGGAGCTGTTTTTT.

The gene calls are TRBV5-1 and TRBJ2-5; 8 bases line up with TRBD1. CDR1 SGHRS and CDR2 YFSETQ come from the germline V gene. After removal of 0 bases from V and 3 bases from J, the junction contained 4 bases not matched to a gene. This CDR3 is 15 amino acids long. The CDR3 here is CASSLGQGFEETQYF. CDR3 in DNA: TGCGCCAGCAGCTTGGGACAGGGGTTTGAAGAGACCCAGTACTTC.

The J gene is TRBJ2-3, the V gene TRBV20-1, with 7 nucleotides matching TRBD2. From germline, CDR1 is DFQATT and CDR2 SNEGSKA (reference sequence). The CDR3 totals 14 residues. Trimming cost V 3 bases and J 3 bases; bases outside gene matches: 6. The CDR3 DNA follows: TGCAGTGCTAGTCCCGCGGGGGAAACAGATACGCAGTATTTT. Its translation is CSASPAGETDTQYF.

This sequence joins TRBV30 and TRBJ1-2; 8 nucleotides align to TRBD1. The germline gives CDR1 GTSNPN, CDR2 SVGIG (reference sequence). This CDR3 comprises 12 residues. V was clipped by 0 bases and J by 6 bases; unmatched bases: 0. CDR3 sequence: CAWSVGQDGYTF. The CDR3 DNA sequence: TGTGCCTGGAGTGTGGGACAGGATGGCTACACCTTC.

The V gene is TRBV5-6, the J gene TRBJ2-7; 8 nucleotides align to TRBD1. The length of the CDR3 is 14 residues. J lost 2 bases, V lost 3 bases, and 4 bases had no gene match. The V gene's germline CDR1 is SGHDT and CDR2 YYEEEE. CDR3 DNA: TGTGCCAGCAGCTACGGGACAGGTACCTACGAGCAGTACTTC. Translation: CASSYGTGTYEQYF.

The rearrangement joins TRBV4-2 to TRBJ2-5; possible D gene TRBD2, 6 bases. The germline V gene has CDR1 LGHNA and CDR2 YNFKEQ. The CDR3 has 14 amino acids. Deletions cut 4 bases from V and 5 bases from J, with 14 bases between. DNA of the CDR3: TGTGCCAGCAGCCGCGAACTAGCCGACGAGACCCAGTACTTC. Its translation: CASSRELADETQYF.

The chain joins TRBV10-3 to TRBJ1-6, with 9 bases lining up with TRBD1. In germline, CDR1 is ENHRY, CDR2 SYGVKD. There are 15 residues in the CDR3. The V segment lost 2 bases and the J segment 7 bases; nucleotides outside the gene matches: 3. DNA for the CDR3: TGTGCCATCAGTGAGGTGGACAGGGGAAATTCACCCCTCCACTTT. Translation gives CAISEVDRGNSPLHF.

This rearrangement joins TRBV5-4 to TRBJ2-3; 8 bases line up with TRBD1. V was clipped by 4 bases and J by 2 bases; unmatched bases: 9. This CDR3 comprises 16 residues. The germline CDR1 and CDR2 sequences are SGHNT and YYREEE (reference sequence). CDR3 loop: CASSADRARATDTQYF. The DNA for the CDR3 is TGTGCCAGCAGCGCGGACAGGGCGCGGGCCACAGATACGCAGTATTTT.

The rearrangement joins TRBV5-5 to TRBJ2-7; 10 positions agree with TRBD1. The CDR3 loop spans 15 amino acids. Germline CDR1 is SGHKS and CDR2 is YYEKEE (reference sequence). The V and J ends lost 4 bases and 0 bases, in that order; junction bases with no gene match: 4. The CDR3 loop is CASSKGQGYSYEQYF. The DNA of the CDR3 is TGTGCCAGCAGCAAGGGACAGGGGTACTCCTACGAGCAGTACTTC.